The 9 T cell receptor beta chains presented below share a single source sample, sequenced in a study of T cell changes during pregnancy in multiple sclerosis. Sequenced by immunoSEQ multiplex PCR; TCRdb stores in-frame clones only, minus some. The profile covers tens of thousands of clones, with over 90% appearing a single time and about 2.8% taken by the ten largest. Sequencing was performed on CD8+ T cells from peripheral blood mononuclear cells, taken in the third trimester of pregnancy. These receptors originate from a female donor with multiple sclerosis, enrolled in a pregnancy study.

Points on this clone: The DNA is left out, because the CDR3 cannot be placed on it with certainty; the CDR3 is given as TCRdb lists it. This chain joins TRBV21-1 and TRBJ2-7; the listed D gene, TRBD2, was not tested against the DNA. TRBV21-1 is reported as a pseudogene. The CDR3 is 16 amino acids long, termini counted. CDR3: CASSKVASGSSYEQYF.

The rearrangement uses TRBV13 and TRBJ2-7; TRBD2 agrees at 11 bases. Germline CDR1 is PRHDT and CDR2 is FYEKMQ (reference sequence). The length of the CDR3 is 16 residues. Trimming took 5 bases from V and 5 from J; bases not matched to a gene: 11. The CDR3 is CASSPYTSGSHNEQYF. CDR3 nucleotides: TGTGCCAGCAGCCCGTATACTAGCGGGAGTCATAACGAGCAGTACTTC.

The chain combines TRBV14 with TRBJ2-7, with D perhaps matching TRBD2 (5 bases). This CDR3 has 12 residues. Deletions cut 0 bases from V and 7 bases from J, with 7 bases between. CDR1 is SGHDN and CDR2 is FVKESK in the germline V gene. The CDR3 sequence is CASSQEREEQYF. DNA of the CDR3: TGTGCCAGCAGCCAAGAAAGGGAGGAGCAGTACTTC.

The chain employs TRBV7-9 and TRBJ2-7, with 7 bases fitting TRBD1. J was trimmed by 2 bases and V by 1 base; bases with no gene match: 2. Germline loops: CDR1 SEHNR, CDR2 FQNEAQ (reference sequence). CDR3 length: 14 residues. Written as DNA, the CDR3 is TGTGCCAGCAGCTTAGGGGGACAGACCTACGAGCAGTACTTC. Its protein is CASSLGGQTYEQYF.

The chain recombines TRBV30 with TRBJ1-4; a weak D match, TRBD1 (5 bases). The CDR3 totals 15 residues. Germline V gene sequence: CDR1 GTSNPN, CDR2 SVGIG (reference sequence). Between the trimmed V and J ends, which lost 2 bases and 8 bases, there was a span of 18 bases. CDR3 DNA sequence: TGTGCCTGGAGTCCCTATCCCCAGGGCCCCGAAAAACTGTTTTTT. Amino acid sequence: CAWSPYPQGPEKLFF. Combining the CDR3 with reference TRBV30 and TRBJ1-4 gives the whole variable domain SQTIHQWPATLVQPVGSPLSLECTVEGTSNPNLYWYRQAAGRGLQLLFYSVGIGQISSEVPQNLSASRPQDRQFILSSKKLLLSDSGFYLCAWSPYPQGPEKLFFGSGTQLSVL.

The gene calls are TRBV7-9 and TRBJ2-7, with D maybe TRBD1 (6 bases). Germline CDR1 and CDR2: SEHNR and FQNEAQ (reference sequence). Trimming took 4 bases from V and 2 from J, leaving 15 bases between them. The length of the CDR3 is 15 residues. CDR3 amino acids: CASSSSGTPPYEQYF. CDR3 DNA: TGTGCCAGCAGCTCCTCCGGGACACCCCCCTACGAGCAGTACTTC.

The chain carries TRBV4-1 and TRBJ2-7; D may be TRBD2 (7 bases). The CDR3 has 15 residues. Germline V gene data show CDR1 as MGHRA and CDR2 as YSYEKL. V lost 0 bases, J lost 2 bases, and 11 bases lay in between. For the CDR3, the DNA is TGCGCCAGCAGCCAAGAGGGGGAGGGGGCCTACGAGCAGTACTTC. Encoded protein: CASSQEGEGAYEQYF.

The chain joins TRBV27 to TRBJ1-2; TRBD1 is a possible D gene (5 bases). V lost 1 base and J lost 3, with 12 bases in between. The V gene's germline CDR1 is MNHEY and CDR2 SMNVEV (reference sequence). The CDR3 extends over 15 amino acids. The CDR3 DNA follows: TGTGCCAGCAGTTTATGGGGGGGGTTGGACTATGGCTACACCTTC. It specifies CASSLWGGLDYGYTF.

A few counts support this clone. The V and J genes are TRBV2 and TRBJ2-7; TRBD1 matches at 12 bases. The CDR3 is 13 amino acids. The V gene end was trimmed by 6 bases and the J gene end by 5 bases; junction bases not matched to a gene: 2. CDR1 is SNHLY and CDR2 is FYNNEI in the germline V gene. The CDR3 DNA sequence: TGTGCCAGCAGGGGGACAGGGGGCCACGAGCAGTACTTC. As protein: CASRGTGGHEQYF.